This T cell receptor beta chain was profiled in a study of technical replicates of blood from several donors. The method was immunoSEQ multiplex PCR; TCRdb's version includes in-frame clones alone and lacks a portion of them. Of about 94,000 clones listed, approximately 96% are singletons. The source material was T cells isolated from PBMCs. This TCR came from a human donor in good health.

The CDR3 here is CASTASGGMETQYF. The CDR3 bases are TGTGCCAGCACCGCGTCGGGGGGCATGGAGACCCAGTACTTC. The V call is TRBV5-4, the J call TRBJ2-5; the D gene is possibly TRBD2 (7 bases). Trimming removed 6 bases from V and 5 bases from J, with 17 bases in between. CDR3 length: 14 amino acids. Germline-derived CDR1 and CDR2 are SGHNT and YYREEE (reference sequence). Complete variable domain (other parts from reference TRBV5-4 and TRBJ2-5): ETGVTQSPTHLIKTRGQQVTLRCSSQSGHNTVSWYQQALGQGPQFIFQYYREEENGRGNFPPRFSGLQFPNYSSELNVNALELDDSALYLCASTASGGMETQYFGPGTRLLVL.